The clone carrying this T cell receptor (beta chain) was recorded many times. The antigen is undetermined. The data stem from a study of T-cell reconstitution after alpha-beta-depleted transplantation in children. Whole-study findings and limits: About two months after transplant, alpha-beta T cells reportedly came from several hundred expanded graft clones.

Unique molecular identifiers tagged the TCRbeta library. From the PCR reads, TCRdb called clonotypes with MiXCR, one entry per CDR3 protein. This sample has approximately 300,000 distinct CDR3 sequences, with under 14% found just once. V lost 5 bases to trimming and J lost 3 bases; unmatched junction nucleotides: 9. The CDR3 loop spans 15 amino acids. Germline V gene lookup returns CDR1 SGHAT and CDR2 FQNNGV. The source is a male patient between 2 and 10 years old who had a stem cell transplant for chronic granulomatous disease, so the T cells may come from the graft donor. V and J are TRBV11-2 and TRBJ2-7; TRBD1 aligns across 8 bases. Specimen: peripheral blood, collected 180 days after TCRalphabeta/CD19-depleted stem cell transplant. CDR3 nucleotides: TGTGCCAGCAGCAAAGGGACAGGAATAGGCTACGAGCAGTACTTC. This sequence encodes CASSKGTGIGYEQYF.